One and the same sample provided the 5 T cell receptor beta chains below, sequenced in a study of T cells in Graves' hyperthyroidism and ophthalmopathy. Authors of the study amplified TCR beta CDR3 regions from RNA transcripts. A set of HTBI primers served as the primers for a first-round RT-PCR of the TCR CDR3. TCRdb re-called the multiplex PCR reads with MiXCR, one entry per CDR3 protein. The repertoire has approximately 520,000 distinct CDR3 sequences, approximately 25% of them found once; the top ten carry approximately 11%. Sequenced: blood. The origin of the receptors is a woman between 25 and 40 years old with Graves' ophthalmopathy.

This clonotype was detected once. The chain carries TRBV19 and TRBJ2-5; D uncertain. Per the germline V gene, CDR1 is LNHDA and CDR2 is SQIVND (reference sequence). Between the trimmed V and J ends, which lost 4 bases and 1 base, there was a span of 7 bases. The CDR3 extends over 13 amino acids. Written as DNA, the CDR3 is TGTGCCAGTAGTACCCGGACCCAAGAGACCCAGTACTTC. Protein sequence: CASSTRTQETQYF.

There are many counts of this clonotype. The CDR3 coding sequence is TGTGCCAGCAGCCCCTCTCCAACGGACTCTGGAAACACCATATATTTT. Translated: CASSPSPTDSGNTIYF. The chain is built from TRBV7-3 and TRBJ1-3, with unresolved D. The CDR3 is made up of 16 amino acids. Germline loops: CDR1 SGHTA, CDR2 FQGTGA. V lost 5 bases to trimming and J lost 0 bases, with 14 bases between them.

This clonotype was detected ten times or more. This chain joins TRBV20-1 and TRBJ2-7, with 9 bases identical to TRBD1. The CDR3 covers 14 residues. Germline V gives CDR1 DFQATT, CDR2 SNEGSKA (reference sequence). Losses at the gene ends were 6 bases for V and 1 base for J; bases not matched to a gene: 7. DNA of the CDR3: TGCAGTGCAACCGGGACAGGGCCTTCCTACGAGCAGTACTTC. Protein product: CSATGTGPSYEQYF.

The sample holds many counts of this clonotype. The chain employs TRBV6-2 or TRBV6-3 and TRBJ2-7, with 9 bases fitting TRBD1. The CDR3 spans 15 residues. Germline V gene data show CDR1 as MNHEY and CDR2 as SVGEGT. With V trimmed by 6 bases and J by 4 bases, 10 bases remained unmatched. CDR3 DNA sequence: TGTGCCAGCAGAGCCCTGGGACAGGGATTATACGAGCAGTACTTC. This codes for CASRALGQGLYEQYF.

This clonotype has a count of ten or more. This chain links TRBV12-3 or TRBV12-4 with TRBJ1-1; D not certain. The CDR3 extends over 11 amino acids. V was trimmed by 5 bases and J by 4 bases, leaving 5 bases between them. CDR3 sequence (DNA): TGTGCCAGCAGTGCCTTCACTGAAGCTTTCTTT. Translated, it gives CASSAFTEAFF.